These 10 T cell receptor beta chains came from one sample sequenced in a study of T-cell memory formation after mild COVID-19. TCRdb re-derived calls from the 5' RACE reads in MiXCR, one entry per CDR3 protein. The sample has about 110,000 distinct CDR3 sequences; 18% are singletons. The sequencing input was PBMCs or a T cell subset sorted from them (not recorded which). Every receptor here comes from a man aged 18 to 30 who had mild COVID-19 (a few samples of this study predate the infection). Cell type and time point are not known.

J is TRBJ2-1 and V is TRBV24-1, with 11 positions matching TRBD2. The CDR3 covers 16 residues. Germline V CDR1 and CDR2: KGHDR, SFDVKD. Unmatched junction bases numbered 6, after V lost 5 bases and J lost 4 bases. The CDR3 bases are TGTGCCACCAGTGCCGTACTAGCGGGGGTGTACAATGAGCAGTTCTTC. Translated: CATSAVLAGVYNEQFF.

This clonotype was recorded a few times. The chain uses TRBV5-6 and TRBJ2-3, with a weak D call TRBD2 (5 bases). Trimming stripped 0 bases from V and 6 bases from J, with 14 bases between. This CDR3 contains 15 residues. Germline assignment: CDR1 SGHDT and CDR2 YYEEEE. The CDR3 nucleotides read TGTGCCAGCAGCTTGGAAGGGCTGTCGGGGGATACGCAGTATTTT. Residues: CASSLEGLSGDTQYF.

CDR3 residues: CASSFKTGGGGDTQYF. CDR3 nucleotide sequence: TGTGCCAGCAGCTTCAAAACAGGGGGCGGTGGAGATACGCAGTATTTT. The gene calls are TRBV7-2 and TRBJ2-3, with TRBD1 matching 9 bases. CDR1 is SGHTA and CDR2 is FQGNSA in the germline V gene. This CDR3 has 16 amino acids. V gave up 3 bases and J gave up 5 bases; unmatched junction bases: 9. The full variable domain, in which reference TRBV7-2 and TRBJ2-3 provide the parts outside the CDR3, is GAGVSQSPSNKVTEKGKDVELRCDPISGHTALYWYRQSLGQGLEFLIYFQGNSAPDKSGLPSDRFSAERTGGSVSTLTIQRTQQEDSAVYLCASSFKTGGGGDTQYFGPGTRLTVL.

The rearrangement links TRBV11-2 to TRBJ2-5; D not certain. The CDR3 runs to 14 residues. V was trimmed by 3 bases and J by 1 base, leaving 9 bases between them. Germline loops: CDR1 SGHAT, CDR2 FQNNGV. The CDR3 sequence is CASSFRKPQETQYF. The CDR3 DNA reads as TGTGCCAGCAGCTTTAGGAAGCCCCAAGAGACCCAGTACTTC.

The chain couples TRBV3-1 to TRBJ2-1; 8 bases map to TRBD2. After removal of 4 bases from V and 10 bases from J, the junction contained 3 bases not matched to a gene. Germline lookup yields CDR1 LGHDT and CDR2 YNNKEL (reference sequence). This CDR3 region has 12 residues. The CDR3 DNA sequence: TGTGCCAGCAGCCCGGTAGCGGGGGAGCAGTTCTTC. Translated, it gives CASSPVAGEQFF.

This clonotype was picked up many times. The chain combines TRBV20-1 with TRBJ2-4; the match to TRBD2 covers 9 bases. Germline V gene lookup returns CDR1 DFQATT and CDR2 SNEGSKA (reference sequence). The CDR3 length is 13 residues. Trimming removed 5 bases from V and 6 bases from J; junction bases left unmatched: 5. The CDR3 coding sequence is TGCAGTGCTGTAGCGGGAGTCCCAAACATTCAGTACTTC. Its translation: CSAVAGVPNIQYF.

This clonotype was picked up a small number of times. V usage is TRBV29-1 and J usage is TRBJ1-5; TRBD1 is a possible D gene (6 bases). The CDR3 totals 13 residues. Germline V CDR1 and CDR2: SQVTM, ANQGSEA. V was pared by 4 bases and J by 9 bases, with 16 bases between. This chain's CDR3 is CSVVVGGRGPQHF. DNA of the CDR3: TGCAGCGTTGTCGTGGGGGGGCGAGGGCCCCAGCATTTT.

This clonotype has just a few counts. The genes are TRBV5-1 and TRBJ2-5; no clear D gene. V lost 0 bases, J lost 2 bases, and 8 bases lay in between. Germline CDR1 reads SGHRS; CDR2 reads YFSETQ. This CDR3 is built from 14 residues. CDR3 sequence: CASSLARPQETQYF. In DNA, the CDR3 is TGCGCCAGCAGCTTGGCTAGGCCTCAAGAGACCCAGTACTTC.

The V call is TRBV28, the J call TRBJ2-7; D is undetermined. From germline, CDR1 is MDHEN and CDR2 SYDVKM. This CDR3 region has 12 residues. V lost 2 bases and J lost 0, with 2 bases in between. The CDR3 sequence: CASSLSSYEQYV. DNA for the CDR3: TGTGCCAGCAGTTTAAGCTCCTACGAGCAGTACGTC.

This clonotype was observed a handful of times. J is TRBJ2-1 and V is TRBV5-1; TRBD1 matches 7 bases. CDR3 length equals 17 residues. V lost 4 bases and J lost 0; bases outside the gene matches: 10. Germline values: CDR1 SGHRS, CDR2 YFSETQ. CDR3 sequence: CASSLSPTGSSYNEQFF. In DNA form, the CDR3 reads TGCGCCAGCAGCCTCAGCCCGACAGGGAGCTCCTACAATGAGCAGTTCTTC.